The source of this TCR beta chain is a study of T cell changes during pregnancy in multiple sclerosis. CDR1 is ENHRY and CDR2 is SYGVKD in the germline V gene. V shed 6 bases and J 9 bases; nucleotides not matched to a gene: 7. The CDR3 totals 12 residues. Using immunoSEQ multiplex PCR, the repertoire was profiled, and TCRdb retains in-frame clones only, with some absent. The sample holds roughly 40,000 clones, 80% to 95% seen once. The chain has TRBV10-3 and TRBJ2-5, with 7 nucleotides matching TRBD2. Sequenced material: CD4+ T cells from peripheral blood mononuclear cells, taken in the first trimester of pregnancy. This clonotype was obtained from a female donor with multiple sclerosis, enrolled in a pregnancy study. The CDR3 region has the DNA TGTGCCATCAGCTCCGGGGGGTCGGCCCAGTACTTC. This encodes CAISSGGSAQYF.